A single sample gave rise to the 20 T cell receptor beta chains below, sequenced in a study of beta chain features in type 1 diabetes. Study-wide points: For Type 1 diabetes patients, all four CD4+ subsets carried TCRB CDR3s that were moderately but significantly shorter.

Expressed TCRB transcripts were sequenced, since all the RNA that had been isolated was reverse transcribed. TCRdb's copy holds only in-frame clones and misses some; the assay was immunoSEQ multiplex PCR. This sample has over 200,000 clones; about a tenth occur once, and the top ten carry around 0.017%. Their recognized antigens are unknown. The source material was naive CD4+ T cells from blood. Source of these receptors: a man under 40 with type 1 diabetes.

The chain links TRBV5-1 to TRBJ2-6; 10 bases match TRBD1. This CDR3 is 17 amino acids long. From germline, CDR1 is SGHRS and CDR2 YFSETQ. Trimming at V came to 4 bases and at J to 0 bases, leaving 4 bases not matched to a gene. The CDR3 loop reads CASSRTGGSSGANVLTF. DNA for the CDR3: TGCGCCAGCAGCCGGACAGGGGGTAGCTCTGGGGCCAACGTCCTGACTTTC.

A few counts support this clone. The CDR3 reads CASSLAGGPSPLHF. In DNA, the CDR3 is TGCGCCAGCAGCTTAGCAGGGGGCCCTTCACCCCTCCACTTT. The chain recombines TRBV5-1 with TRBJ1-6; TRBD1 agrees at 8 bases. The CDR3 spans 14 residues. Germline V gene lookup returns CDR1 SGHRS and CDR2 YFSETQ. V lost 2 bases to trimming and J lost 9 bases; unmatched junction nucleotides: 4.

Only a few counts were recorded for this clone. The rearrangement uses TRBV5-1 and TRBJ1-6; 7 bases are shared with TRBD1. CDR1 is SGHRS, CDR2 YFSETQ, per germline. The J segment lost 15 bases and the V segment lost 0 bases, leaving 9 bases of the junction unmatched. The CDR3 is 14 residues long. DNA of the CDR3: TGCGCCAGCAGCTTGGAGGGGGCTCCTAAAGTCCTCCACTTT. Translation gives CASSLEGAPKVLHF.

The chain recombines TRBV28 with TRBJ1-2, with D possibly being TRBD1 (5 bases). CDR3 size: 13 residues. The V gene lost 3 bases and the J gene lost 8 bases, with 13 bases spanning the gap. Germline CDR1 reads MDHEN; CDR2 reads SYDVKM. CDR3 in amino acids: CASSFGQGDGYTF. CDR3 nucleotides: TGTGCCAGCAGTTTCGGGCAGGGTGACGGCTACACCTTC.

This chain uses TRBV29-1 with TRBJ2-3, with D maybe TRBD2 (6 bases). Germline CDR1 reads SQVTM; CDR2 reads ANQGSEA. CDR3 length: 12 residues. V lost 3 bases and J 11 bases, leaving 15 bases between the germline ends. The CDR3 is CSVDHTRRGQYF. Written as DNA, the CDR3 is TGCAGCGTTGATCATACACGGCGGGGGCAGTATTTT.

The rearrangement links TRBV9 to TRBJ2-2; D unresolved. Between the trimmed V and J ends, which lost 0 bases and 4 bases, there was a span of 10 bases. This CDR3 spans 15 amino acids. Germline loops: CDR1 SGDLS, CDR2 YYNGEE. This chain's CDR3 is CASSVEAASTGELFF. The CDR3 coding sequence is TGTGCCAGCAGCGTAGAAGCAGCTAGCACCGGGGAGCTGTTTTTT. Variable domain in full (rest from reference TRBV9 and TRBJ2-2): DSGVTQTPKHLITATGQRVTLRCSPRSGDLSVYWYQQSLDQGLQFLIQYYNGEERAKGNILERFSAQQFPDLHSELNLSSLELGDSALYFCASSVEAASTGELFFGEGSRLTVL.

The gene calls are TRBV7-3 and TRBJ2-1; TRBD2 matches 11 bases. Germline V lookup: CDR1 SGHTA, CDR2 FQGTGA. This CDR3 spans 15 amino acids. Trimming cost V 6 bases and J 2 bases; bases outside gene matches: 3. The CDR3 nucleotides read TGTGCCAGCAGTACTAGCGGGGGAACCTACAATGAGCAGTTCTTC. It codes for CASSTSGGTYNEQFF.

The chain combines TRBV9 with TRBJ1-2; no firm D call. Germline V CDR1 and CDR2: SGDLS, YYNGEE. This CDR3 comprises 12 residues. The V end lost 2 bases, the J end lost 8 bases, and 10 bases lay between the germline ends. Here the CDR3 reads CASSVEGGGYTF. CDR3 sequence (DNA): TGTGCCAGCAGCGTCGAGGGAGGGGGCTACACCTTC.

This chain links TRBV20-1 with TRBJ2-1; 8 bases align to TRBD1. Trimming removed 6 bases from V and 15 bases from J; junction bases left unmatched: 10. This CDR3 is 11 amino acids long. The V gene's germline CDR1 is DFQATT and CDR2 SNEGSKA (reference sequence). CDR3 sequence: CSAFDRGVLFF. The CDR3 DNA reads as TGCAGTGCCTTTGACAGGGGAGTACTGTTCTTC.

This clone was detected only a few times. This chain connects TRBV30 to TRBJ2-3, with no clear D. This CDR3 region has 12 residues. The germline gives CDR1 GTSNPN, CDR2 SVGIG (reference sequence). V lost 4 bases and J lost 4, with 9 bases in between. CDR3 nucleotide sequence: TGTGCCTGGACCCTGAGTGCAGATACGCAGTATTTT. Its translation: CAWTLSADTQYF.

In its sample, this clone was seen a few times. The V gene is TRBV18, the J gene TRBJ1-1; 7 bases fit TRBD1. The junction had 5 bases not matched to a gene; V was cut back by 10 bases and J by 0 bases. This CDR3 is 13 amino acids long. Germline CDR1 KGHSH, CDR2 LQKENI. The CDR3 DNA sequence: TGTGCCACGCGACAGGGTATGAACACTGAAGCTTTCTTT. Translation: CATRQGMNTEAFF.

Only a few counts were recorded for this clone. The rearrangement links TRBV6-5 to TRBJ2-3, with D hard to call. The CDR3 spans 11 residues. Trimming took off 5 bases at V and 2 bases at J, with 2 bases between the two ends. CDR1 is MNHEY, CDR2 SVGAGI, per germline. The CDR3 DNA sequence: TGTGCCAGCAGTCTCACAGATACGCAGTATTTT. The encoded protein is CASSLTDTQYF.

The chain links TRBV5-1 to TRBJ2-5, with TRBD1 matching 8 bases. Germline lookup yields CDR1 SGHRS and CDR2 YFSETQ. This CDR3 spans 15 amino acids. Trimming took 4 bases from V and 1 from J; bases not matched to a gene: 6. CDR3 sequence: CASSLGTGPQETQYF. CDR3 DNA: TGCGCCAGCAGCCTCGGGACAGGACCCCAAGAGACCCAGTACTTC.

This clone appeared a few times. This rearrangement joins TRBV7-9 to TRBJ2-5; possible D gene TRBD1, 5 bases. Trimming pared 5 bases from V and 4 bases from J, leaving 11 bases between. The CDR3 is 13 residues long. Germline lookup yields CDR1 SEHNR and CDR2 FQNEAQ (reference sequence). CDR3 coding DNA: TGTGCCAGCAGCACAAGGGGTGGAGAGACCCAGTACTTC. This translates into CASSTRGGETQYF. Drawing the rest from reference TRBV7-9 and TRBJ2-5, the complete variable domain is DTGVSQNPRHKITKRGQNVTFRCDPISEHNRLYWYRQTLGQGPEFLTYFQNEAQLEKSRLLSDRFSAERPKGSFSTLEIQRTEQGDSAMYLCASSTRGGETQYFGPGTRLLVL.

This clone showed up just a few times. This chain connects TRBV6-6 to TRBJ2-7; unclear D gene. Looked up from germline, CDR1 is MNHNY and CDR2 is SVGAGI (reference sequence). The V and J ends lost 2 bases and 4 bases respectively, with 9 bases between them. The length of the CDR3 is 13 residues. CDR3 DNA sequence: TGTGCCAGCAGTTACGAGAGGAGATACGAGCAGTACTTC. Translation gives CASSYERRYEQYF.

The CDR3 coding sequence is TGTGCCAGCAGCTTATTGGGCCTTCGGGAGACCCAGTACTTC. This gives the protein CASSLLGLRETQYF. This chain connects TRBV7-2 to TRBJ2-5; no reliable D call. V lost 2 bases and J lost 5, with 12 bases in between. Per the germline V gene, CDR1 is SGHTA and CDR2 is FQGNSA. The CDR3 is made up of 14 amino acids.

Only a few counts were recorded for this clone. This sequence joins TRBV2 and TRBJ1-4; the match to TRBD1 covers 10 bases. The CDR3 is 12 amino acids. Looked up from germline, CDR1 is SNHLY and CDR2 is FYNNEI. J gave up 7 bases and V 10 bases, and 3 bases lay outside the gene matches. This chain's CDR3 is CANRDRGEKLFF. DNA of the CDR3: TGTGCCAACCGGGACAGGGGTGAAAAACTGTTTTTT.

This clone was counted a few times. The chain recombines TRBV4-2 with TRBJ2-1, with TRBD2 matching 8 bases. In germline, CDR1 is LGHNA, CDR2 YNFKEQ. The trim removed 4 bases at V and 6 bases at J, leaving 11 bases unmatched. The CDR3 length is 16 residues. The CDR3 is CASSPSGTRGRNEQFF. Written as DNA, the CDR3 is TGTGCCAGCAGCCCTTCCGGGACTAGGGGACGCAATGAGCAGTTCTTC.

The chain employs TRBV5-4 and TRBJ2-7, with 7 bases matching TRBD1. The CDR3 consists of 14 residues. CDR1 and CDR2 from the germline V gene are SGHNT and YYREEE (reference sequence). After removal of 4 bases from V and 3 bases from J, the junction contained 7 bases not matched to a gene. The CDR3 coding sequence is TGTGCCAGCAGCCTGAAGACAGGGAACTACGAGCAGTACTTC. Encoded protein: CASSLKTGNYEQYF. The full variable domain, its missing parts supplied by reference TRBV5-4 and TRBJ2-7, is ETGVTQSPTHLIKTRGQQVTLRCSSQSGHNTVSWYQQALGQGPQFIFQYYREEENGRGNFPPRFSGLQFPNYSSELNVNALELDDSALYLCASSLKTGNYEQYFGPGTRLTVT.

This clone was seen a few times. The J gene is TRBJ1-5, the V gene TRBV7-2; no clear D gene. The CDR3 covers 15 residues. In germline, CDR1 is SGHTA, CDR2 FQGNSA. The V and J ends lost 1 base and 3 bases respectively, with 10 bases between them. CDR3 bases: TGTGCCAGCAGCTTAGACAACAGAATCAATCAGCCCCAGCATTTT. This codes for CASSLDNRINQPQHF.